Presented here are 28 T cell receptor beta chains from one specimen sequenced in a study of glioma-infiltrating T cells after dendritic cell vaccination. Method: immunoSEQ multiplex PCR; TCRdb's copy keeps in-frame clones and lacks some. In the table there are tens of thousands of clones, 85% of which are singletons. The time point was: after dendritic cell vaccination, including at tumor progression/relapse. Specimen: blood, collected after dendritic cell vaccination. These TCRs come from a human donor with glioblastoma.

The chain has TRBV5-1 and TRBJ2-3, with 7 positions matching TRBD1. This CDR3 has 15 amino acids. V trimming: 4 bases; J trimming: 2 bases; junction bases outside the gene matches: 7. Germline CDR1 is SGHRS and CDR2 is YFSETQ. The CDR3 loop reads CASSHGTVNTDTQYF. In DNA, the CDR3 is TGCGCCAGCAGCCACGGGACAGTGAACACAGATACGCAGTATTTT.

The chain combines TRBV6-1 with TRBJ2-2, with D perhaps TRBD1 (5 bases). Germline V gene sequence: CDR1 MNHNS, CDR2 SASEGT. The CDR3 extends over 13 amino acids. V dropped 2 bases and J dropped 9 bases, with 10 bases sitting between them. In DNA form, the CDR3 reads TGTGCCAGCAGTGAAACAGGTTTGAGGGAGCTGTTTTTT. Its translation: CASSETGLRELFF.

This clone was observed a single time. The V gene is TRBV7-2, the J gene TRBJ2-1; a possible D gene is TRBD1 (5 bases). The CDR3 totals 15 residues. The ends were cut back, 3 bases at V and 3 bases at J, with 12 bases in the middle. Germline lookup yields CDR1 SGHTA and CDR2 FQGNSA. In DNA form, the CDR3 reads TGTGCCAGCAGCTTTGGGGCAGACCTCTACAATGAGCAGTTCTTC. Its protein is CASSFGADLYNEQFF. Full variable domain (remainder filled in from reference TRBV7-2 and TRBJ2-1): GAGVSQSPSNKVTEKGKDVELRCDPISGHTALYWYRQSLGQGLEFLIYFQGNSAPDKSGLPSDRFSAERTGGSVSTLTIQRTQQEDSAVYLCASSFGADLYNEQFFGPGTRLTVL.

In this sample, this clone turned up once. The rearrangement links TRBV5-4 to TRBJ2-1; 8 bases align to TRBD1. V shed 9 bases and J 7 bases; nucleotides not matched to a gene: 6. The length of the CDR3 is 12 residues. Germline V CDR1 and CDR2: SGHNT, YYREEE (reference sequence). Here the CDR3 DNA reads TGTGCCATGGGGACAGGTACGAATGAGCAGTTCTTC. Translating it yields CAMGTGTNEQFF.

The rearrangement links TRBV18 to TRBJ2-3, with a weak D call TRBD2 (6 bases). V dropped 4 bases and J dropped 4 bases, with 6 bases sitting between them. The CDR3 is 12 residues long. In germline, CDR1 is KGHSH, CDR2 LQKENI. The CDR3 sequence: CASSRGADTQYF. CDR3 coding DNA: TGTGCCAGCTCACGGGGGGCAGATACGCAGTATTTT.

The rearrangement uses TRBV11-2 and TRBJ1-1; 7 bases match TRBD1. The CDR3 consists of 14 residues. J was trimmed by 1 base and V by 10 bases; bases with no gene match: 9. The germline V gene encodes CDR1 SGHAT and CDR2 FQNNGV. The CDR3 is CATSVRQGNTEAFF. CDR3 nucleotides: TGTGCCACGTCAGTACGACAGGGGAACACTGAAGCTTTCTTT.

This clone turned up a few times. The CDR3 DNA is TGTGCCAGCAGTTACAGGGGCCGAAGCTCCTACGAGCAGTACTTC. Encoded protein: CASSYRGRSSYEQYF. The V and J genes are TRBV2 and TRBJ2-7, with 7 bases aligning to TRBD1. CDR3 length equals 15 residues. Losses at the gene ends were 5 bases for V and 0 bases for J; bases not matched to a gene: 7. From germline, CDR1 is SNHLY and CDR2 FYNNEI.

This rearrangement joins TRBV7-9 to TRBJ1-2; possibly TRBD1 for D (6 bases). V dropped 6 bases and J dropped 5 bases, with 10 bases sitting between them. The CDR3 contains 12 residues. Looked up from germline, CDR1 is SEHNR and CDR2 is FQNEAQ (reference sequence). CDR3: CASSKQGYGYTF. CDR3 sequence (DNA): TGTGCCAGCAGTAAACAGGGATATGGCTACACCTTC.

The CDR3 is CAWSTLLAGGPHEQFF. CDR3 bases: TGTGCCTGGAGTACCCTACTAGCGGGAGGGCCGCATGAGCAGTTCTTC. The chain carries TRBV30 and TRBJ2-1; 13 bases map to TRBD2. V gave up 2 bases and J gave up 8 bases; unmatched junction bases: 9. The CDR3 runs 16 residues. Germline lookup yields CDR1 GTSNPN and CDR2 SVGIG (reference sequence). The whole variable domain, filled in from reference TRBV30 and TRBJ2-1, reads SQTIHQWPATLVQPVGSPLSLECTVEGTSNPNLYWYRQAAGRGLQLLFYSVGIGQISSEVPQNLSASRPQDRQFILSSKKLLLSDSGFYLCAWSTLLAGGPHEQFFGPGTRLTVL.

At least ten counts were recorded for this clone. The chain recombines TRBV28 with TRBJ1-1, with TRBD1 matching 10 bases. V lost 2 bases to trimming and J lost 4 bases; unmatched junction nucleotides: 4. The CDR3 sequence is 15 residues long. Germline CDR1 reads MDHEN; CDR2 reads SYDVKM. The CDR3 here is CASSLEGQGSTEAFF. CDR3 in DNA: TGTGCCAGCAGTTTAGAGGGACAGGGGTCCACTGAAGCTTTCTTT.

This clone was seen more than once but under ten times. The chain joins TRBV11-2 to TRBJ2-5, with D perhaps TRBD2 (6 bases). The germline gives CDR1 SGHAT, CDR2 FQNNGV. The V end lost 5 bases, the J end lost 3 bases, and 13 bases lay between the germline ends. The CDR3 runs 14 residues. The CDR3 is CASSPSGLKETQYF. The CDR3 DNA reads TGTGCCAGCAGCCCGTCCGGACTAAAAGAGACCCAGTACTTC. The full variable domain, completed using reference TRBV11-2 and TRBJ2-5, is EAGVAQSPRYKIIEKRQSVAFWCNPISGHATLYWYQQILGQGPKLLIQFQNNGVVDDSQLPKDRFSAERLKGVDSTLKIQPAKLEDSAVYLCASSPSGLKETQYFGPGTRLLVL.

V usage is TRBV4-2 and J usage is TRBJ2-7, with TRBD2 matching over 10 bases. Germline assignment: CDR1 LGHNA and CDR2 YNFKEQ. Losses at the gene ends were 3 bases for V and 2 bases for J; bases not matched to a gene: 4. The CDR3 length is 15 residues. The CDR3 bases are TGTGCCAGCAGCCAGAGCGGGAGGGGGACCTACGAGCAGTACTTC. It yields the protein CASSQSGRGTYEQYF.

The chain employs TRBV5-8 and TRBJ1-1; D perhaps matches TRBD1 (6 bases). This CDR3 spans 16 amino acids. The V gene lost 4 bases and the J gene lost 2 bases, with 18 bases spanning the gap. Germline CDR1 and CDR2: SGHTS and YDEGEE. The CDR3 spells CASSRNRAGGNTEAFF. DNA for the CDR3: TGTGCCAGCAGCCGTAACAGGGCCGGAGGCAACACTGAAGCTTTCTTT.

Here the CDR3 DNA reads TGTGCCAGCAGTTTTCAGGGGTATCAGAATCAGCCCCAGCATTTT. Its translation: CASSFQGYQNQPQHF. The chain combines TRBV27 with TRBJ1-5; D possibly corresponds to TRBD1 (6 bases). V was clipped by 3 bases and J by 4 bases, with 13 bases between them. The CDR3 has 15 residues. Germline loops: CDR1 MNHEY, CDR2 SMNVEV (reference sequence).

This clone was counted only a few times. The CDR3 here is CASSLEVGAWETQYF. The DNA of the CDR3 is TGTGCCAGCAGCTTAGAAGTGGGGGCGTGGGAGACCCAGTACTTC. The chain has TRBV13 and TRBJ2-5, with D maybe TRBD1 (6 bases). The CDR3 has 15 amino acids. Germline V gene lookup returns CDR1 PRHDT and CDR2 FYEKMQ (reference sequence). Trimming cost V 1 base and J 5 bases, with 14 bases left between them. The full variable domain, completed using reference TRBV13 and TRBJ2-5, is AAGVIQSPRHLIKEKRETATLKCYPIPRHDTVYWYQQGPGQDPQFLISFYEKMQSDKGSIPDRFSAQQFSDYHSELNMSSLELGDSALYFCASSLEVGAWETQYFGPGTRLLVL.

The gene calls are TRBV4-1 and TRBJ2-1; 8 bases are shared with TRBD1. The CDR3 length is 16 residues. Looked up from germline, CDR1 is MGHRA and CDR2 is YSYEKL. V trimming: 1 base; J trimming: 7 bases; junction bases outside the gene matches: 9. This CDR3 is CASSQGTSGTGNEQFF. CDR3 nucleotides: TGCGCCAGCAGCCAAGGGACATCCGGGACAGGTAATGAGCAGTTCTTC.

The CDR3 region is CASRRDRTTYEQYF. CDR3 nucleotides: TGTGCCAGCAGACGGGACAGGACGACCTACGAGCAGTACTTC. This rearrangement joins TRBV5-4 to TRBJ2-7; TRBD1 matches 8 bases. V was pared by 5 bases and J by 2 bases, with 6 bases of the junction left unmatched. CDR3 length: 14 amino acids. Germline CDR1 and CDR2: SGHNT and YYREEE (reference sequence).

The V gene is TRBV7-2, the J gene TRBJ1-1, with 7 bases matching TRBD1. This CDR3 contains 13 residues. Per the germline V gene, CDR1 is SGHTA and CDR2 is FQGNSA. Trimming took 3 bases from V and 4 from J; bases not matched to a gene: 2. The CDR3, as DNA: TGTGCCAGCAGCTTTACAGGGGTCACTGAAGCTTTCTTT. Translating it yields CASSFTGVTEAFF.

This chain joins TRBV5-6 and TRBJ2-2; TRBD2 is a possible D gene (6 bases). In germline, CDR1 is SGHDT, CDR2 YYEEEE. This CDR3 spans 17 amino acids. V shed 6 bases and J shed 7 bases, with 25 bases lying between them. CDR3 DNA: TGTGCCAGCAACTTCCTCAAGGGAGGAGCGAGGGGCGGGGAGCTGTTTTTT. It specifies CASNFLKGGARGGELFF.

This clone was detected a few times. The V gene is TRBV10-2, the J gene TRBJ1-3; 8 bases are a match to TRBD1. J was trimmed by 4 bases and V by 6 bases; bases with no gene match: 5. Germline V CDR1 and CDR2: WSHSY, SAAADI. This CDR3 is built from 14 residues. The CDR3 loop is CASRAGGVGNTIYF. For the CDR3, the DNA is TGCGCCAGCAGAGCAGGGGGCGTCGGAAACACCATATATTTT.

The rearrangement joins TRBV6-4 to TRBJ2-3; TRBD2 agrees at 7 bases. This CDR3 spans 15 amino acids. V gave up 0 bases and J gave up 5 bases; unmatched junction bases: 5. Germline V CDR1 and CDR2: MRHNA, SNTAGT. CDR3 nucleotide sequence: TGTGCCAGCAGTGACTCGGGGGAGGGCCGAGATACGCAGTATTTT. This gives the protein CASSDSGEGRDTQYF.

CDR3 loop: CASSITGAHEQYF. The DNA for the CDR3 is TGTGCCAGCAGCATAACAGGGGCCCACGAGCAGTACTTC. The V gene is TRBV2, the J gene TRBJ2-7; 7 bases match TRBD1. Germline V gene sequence: CDR1 SNHLY, CDR2 FYNNEI. This CDR3 is built from 13 residues. V shed 6 bases and J 5 bases; nucleotides not matched to a gene: 7.

The chain uses TRBV7-2 and TRBJ1-1, with D tentatively TRBD1 (6 bases). The CDR3 length is 16 residues. V dropped 5 bases and J dropped 1 base, with 17 bases sitting between them. The germline gives CDR1 SGHTA, CDR2 FQGNSA. CDR3 in amino acids: CASSPRGARPNTEAFF. In DNA, the CDR3 is TGTGCCAGCAGCCCCCGGGGGGCGCGTCCGAACACTGAAGCTTTCTTT. The full variable domain, completed using reference TRBV7-2 and TRBJ1-1, is GAGVSQSPSNKVTEKGKDVELRCDPISGHTALYWYRQSLGQGLEFLIYFQGNSAPDKSGLPSDRFSAERTGGSVSTLTIQRTQQEDSAVYLCASSPRGARPNTEAFFGQGTRLTVV.

Concerning this clone itself: The sample carries other DNA sequences with the same CDR3. V and J are TRBV25-1 and TRBJ2-7; perhaps TRBD1 as D (6 bases). The CDR3 totals 15 residues. Trimming shortened V by 3 bases and J by 5 bases, and 17 bases separated the two germline ends. Germline V gene sequence: CDR1 MGHDK, CDR2 SYGVNS. The CDR3 nucleotides are TGTGCCAGCAGTGAGCCTGGACAGACCTCGCACGAGCAGTACTTC. Amino acids: CASSEPGQTSHEQYF.

The gene calls are TRBV9 and TRBJ2-2, with a weak D call TRBD1 (6 bases). This CDR3 region has 16 residues. The germline V gene has CDR1 SGDLS and CDR2 YYNGEE. V lost 2 bases to trimming and J lost 0 bases, with 11 bases between them. CDR3 loop: CASSVRRQANTGELFF. In DNA, the CDR3 is TGTGCCAGCAGCGTTAGGAGACAGGCGAACACCGGGGAGCTGTTTTTT.

The chain is built from TRBV28 and TRBJ2-5; 8 bases map to TRBD2. The DNA matches TRBJ2-7 better at its end, which makes the J call doubtful. The CDR3 spans 14 residues. CDR1 and CDR2 from the germline V gene are MDHEN and SYDVKM. The CDR3 spells CASSLREGHYEQYF. The CDR3 DNA follows: TGTGCCAGCAGTCTCCGGGAGGGCCACTACGAGCAGTACTTC.

The CDR3 region has the DNA TGTGCCAGCAGTTCCAGGGGGCAAGGTAACGAGCAGTACTTC. Residues: CASSSRGQGNEQYF. The rearrangement joins TRBV6-6 to TRBJ2-7; 8 bases are shared with TRBD1. The CDR3 consists of 14 residues. Trimming at V came to 4 bases and at J to 5 bases, leaving 7 bases not matched to a gene. Per the germline V gene, CDR1 is MNHNY and CDR2 is SVGAGI (reference sequence).

The chain links TRBV19 to TRBJ2-2, with 9 bases lining up with TRBD1. Trimming took 6 bases from V and 4 from J; bases not matched to a gene: 6. Germline-derived CDR1 and CDR2 are LNHDA and SQIVND (reference sequence). This CDR3 has 15 amino acids. CDR3 amino acids: CASSTQGAGTGELFF. The CDR3 coding sequence is TGTGCCAGTAGCACACAGGGGGCAGGCACCGGGGAGCTGTTTTTT.